The 2 T cell receptor beta chains presented below share a single source sample, sequenced in a study of technical replicates of blood from a few donors. Sequencing used immunoSEQ multiplex PCR; TCRdb keeps in-frame clones, though not all of them. The profile shows about 75,000 clones, about 97% of them singletons. The sequenced sample consisted of T cells isolated from PBMCs. The receptors stem from a human donor in good health.

The V gene is TRBV30, the J gene TRBJ2-3; TRBD1 is a possible D gene (6 bases). In germline, CDR1 is GTSNPN, CDR2 SVGIG (reference sequence). The CDR3 consists of 13 residues. DNA for the CDR3: TGTGGTGGGGGAAGGGGGATCGCAGATACGCAGTATTTT. It yields the protein CGGGRGIADTQYF.

The V call is TRBV5-1, the J call TRBJ2-6; D possibly corresponds to TRBD1 (5 bases). Deletions cut 7 bases from V and 0 bases from J, with 23 bases between. CDR3 size: 19 residues. The V gene's germline CDR1 is SGHRS and CDR2 YFSETQ. The CDR3 coding sequence is TGCGCCAGCTCCCGACGTCCTAAGACAGATAGCTCTGGGGCCAACGTCCTGACTTTC. Protein product: CASSRRPKTDSSGANVLTF.